This T cell receptor beta chain stems from a study of blood T cells in healthy people across ages. Alongside a J-beta primer mix, a sample-barcoded 5' primer served in a second PCR lasting roughly 7 to 12 cycles. A single record per CDR3 protein comes from TCRdb applying MiXCR to the 5' RACE reads. The data contain fewer than 900,000 distinct CDR3 sequences, roughly 43% of them singletons. V dropped 1 base and J dropped 0 bases, with 24 bases sitting between them. The CDR3 spans 19 residues. Germline assignment: CDR1 SQVTM and CDR2 ANQGSEA. This TCR was recovered from a woman aged 55 to 70 in good health. Source material: blood. The genes are TRBV29-1 and TRBJ1-2, with TRBD1 as a possible D gene (6 bases). DNA of the CDR3: TGCAGCGTTGAAGCTATTGGGGGGGGCGGCGGGTTAGCTAACTATGGCTACACCTTC. This sequence encodes CSVEAIGGGGGLANYGYTF. Drawing the rest from reference TRBV29-1 and TRBJ1-2, the complete variable domain is SAVISQKPSRDICQRGTSLTIQCQVDSQVTMMFWYRQQPGQSLTLIATANQGSEATYESGFVIDKFPISRPNLTFSTLTVSNMSPEDSSIYLCSVEAIGGGGGLANYGYTFGSGTRLTVV.